The rows below give T cell receptor beta chains drawn from one sample of a study of vaccination effects on CD4 cells after COVID-19. Sequencing used immunoSEQ multiplex PCR; TCRdb keeps in-frame clones, though not all of them. Seen here are tens of thousands of clones, about three quarters observed once, and the top ten hold 10% to 15%. Their recognized antigens are unknown. The material sequenced was CD4+ T cells from PBMCs cultured with HCoV-229E spike peptides, taken before COVID-19 vaccination. Source of these receptors: a human donor who received a COVID-19 vaccine. Both conserved end residues are part of each CDR3. Each record gives: J gene, D gene, V gene, clone size, CDR3 DNA, CDR3 protein. D genes are given only for firm matches. Clone size is given for some rows only: seen once, a few or many times, or a class if the clone is expanded.

j_gene: TRBJ2-5
d_gene: TRBD2
v_gene: TRBV10-2
abundance: .
CDR3nt: TGCGCCAGCATTCTAAGAGGCGGGGGGGATCAAGAGACCCAGTACTTC
CDR3aa: CASILRGGGDQETQYF

j_gene: TRBJ1-4
d_gene: TRBD1
v_gene: TRBV19
abundance: few
CDR3nt: TGTGCCAGTAGTATTTTAGACAGGGTGGGTGAAAAACTGTTTTTT
CDR3aa: CASSILDRVGEKLFF

j_gene: TRBJ2-2
d_gene: .
v_gene: TRBV9
abundance: .
CDR3nt: TGTGCCAGCAGCGTAGGACAAGGGACGAACACCGGGGAGCTGTTTTTT
CDR3aa: CASSVGQGTNTGELFF

j_gene: TRBJ1-3
d_gene: TRBD1
v_gene: TRBV30
abundance: .
CDR3nt: TGTGCCTGGAGTGTAATGGAGGGGGCGGGAAACACCATATATTTT
CDR3aa: CAWSVMEGAGNTIYF

j_gene: TRBJ2-7
d_gene: .
v_gene: TRBV2
abundance: .
CDR3nt: TGTGCCAGCAGTGACGTTGGGAGTCCCGAGCAGTACTTC
CDR3aa: CASSDVGSPEQYF

j_gene: TRBJ2-4
d_gene: .
v_gene: TRBV9
abundance: .
CDR3nt: TGTGCCAGCAGTCAGTCCGGGACCAAAAACATTCAGTACTTC
CDR3aa: CASSQSGTKNIQYF

j_gene: TRBJ2-3
d_gene: .
v_gene: TRBV19
abundance: .
CDR3nt: TGTGCCAGTAGTATAGCGGAGGGCCCAGATACGCAGTATTTT
CDR3aa: CASSIAEGPDTQYF

j_gene: TRBJ2-4
d_gene: .
v_gene: TRBV3-1/TRBV3-2
abundance: .
CDR3nt: TGTGCCAGCAGCCAAGGAACGGGACCGCAAAACATTCAGTACTTC
CDR3aa: CASSQGTGPQNIQYF

j_gene: TRBJ1-4
d_gene: .
v_gene: TRBV29-1
abundance: .
CDR3nt: TGCAGCGCTCGGGTGCAATCCTCGGGGGAACTGTTTTTT
CDR3aa: CSARVQSSGELFF

j_gene: TRBJ1-1
d_gene: .
v_gene: TRBV14
abundance: .
CDR3nt: TGTGCCAGCAGCCAATCCGAGGGCATCGGGAACACTGAAGCTTTCTTT
CDR3aa: CASSQSEGIGNTEAFF

j_gene: TRBJ1-1
d_gene: TRBD1
v_gene: TRBV7-2
abundance: .
CDR3nt: TGTGCCAGCAGCTATCGACAGGGAATGAACACTGAAGCTTTCTTT
CDR3aa: CASSYRQGMNTEAFF

j_gene: TRBJ2-2
d_gene: .
v_gene: TRBV4-1
abundance: .
CDR3nt: TGCGCCAGCAGCCAATCGGTCTTGACTAGGGGGAACACCGGGGAGCTGTTTTTT
CDR3aa: CASSQSVLTRGNTGELFF

j_gene: TRBJ2-2
d_gene: .
v_gene: TRBV11-2
abundance: .
CDR3nt: TGTGCCAGCAGGCTAGGGACGAACACCGGGGAGCTGTTTTTT
CDR3aa: CASRLGTNTGELFF

j_gene: TRBJ1-5
d_gene: .
v_gene: TRBV12-5
abundance: .
CDR3nt: TGTGCTAGTGGTTTGGCTCGGATGGGCAGGTTCAATCAGCCCCAGCATTTT
CDR3aa: CASGLARMGRFNQPQHF

j_gene: TRBJ1-2
d_gene: .
v_gene: TRBV10-2
abundance: .
CDR3nt: TGCGCCAGCAGTGAGTCAAGAGACTATGGCTACACCTTC
CDR3aa: CASSESRDYGYTF

j_gene: TRBJ2-5
d_gene: .
v_gene: TRBV7-9
abundance: .
CDR3nt: TGTGCCAGCAGCTTAGCCCCCCAGGAGACCCAGTACTTC
CDR3aa: CASSLAPQETQYF

j_gene: TRBJ2-2
d_gene: TRBD2
v_gene: TRBV6-6
abundance: .
CDR3nt: TGTGCCAGCAGAAGCGGGGGGTACACCGGGGAGCTGTTTTTT
CDR3aa: CASRSGGYTGELFF

j_gene: TRBJ1-5
d_gene: .
v_gene: TRBV30
abundance: few
CDR3nt: TGTGCCTGGAGTGTACAACGGAATCAGCCCCAGCATTTT
CDR3aa: CAWSVQRNQPQHF

j_gene: TRBJ1-5
d_gene: .
v_gene: TRBV19
abundance: .
CDR3nt: TGTGCCAGTAGTATAGGCGGAGGGGCAGGGAGTCAGCCCCAGCATTTT
CDR3aa: CASSIGGGAGSQPQHF

j_gene: TRBJ2-5
d_gene: .
v_gene: TRBV18
abundance: .
CDR3nt: TGTGCCAGCTCACCCGGCCAGAGTCAAGAGACCCAGTACTTC
CDR3aa: CASSPGQSQETQYF

j_gene: TRBJ1-2
d_gene: .
v_gene: TRBV25-1
abundance: .
CDR3nt: TGTGCCAGCAGCCTCACAGGGTTAAACTATGGCTACACCTTC
CDR3aa: CASSLTGLNYGYTF

j_gene: TRBJ1-4
d_gene: TRBD1
v_gene: TRBV25-1
abundance: .
CDR3nt: TGTGCCAGCAGTGAAAGGGGACAGCCGGCAACTAATGAAAAACTGTTTTTT
CDR3aa: CASSERGQPATNEKLFF

j_gene: TRBJ1-1
d_gene: .
v_gene: TRBV18
abundance: .
CDR3nt: TGTGCCAGCTCACAGTCTGCGAACACTGAAGCTTTCTTT
CDR3aa: CASSQSANTEAFF

j_gene: TRBJ1-2
d_gene: TRBD1
v_gene: TRBV9
abundance: .
CDR3nt: TGTGCCAGCAGCGATCGGGCAGGGGGCGGTGGCTACACCTTC
CDR3aa: CASSDRAGGGGYTF

j_gene: TRBJ2-1
d_gene: .
v_gene: TRBV6-5
abundance: .
CDR3nt: TGTGCCAGCCATAGGGGTGTCGGTGAGCAGTTCTTC
CDR3aa: CASHRGVGEQFF

j_gene: TRBJ1-2
d_gene: .
v_gene: TRBV2
abundance: once
CDR3nt: TGTGCCAGCAGGGCGACGACAGATTTTGACGGCTACACCTTC
CDR3aa: CASRATTDFDGYTF

j_gene: TRBJ2-3
d_gene: .
v_gene: TRBV19
abundance: .
CDR3nt: TGTGCCAGTAGTATGGTCCGGGGTTTAGATACGCAGTATTTT
CDR3aa: CASSMVRGLDTQYF

j_gene: TRBJ1-1
d_gene: .
v_gene: TRBV5-1
abundance: .
CDR3nt: TGCGCCAGCAGCCTATCCCAAAGGGGAAACACTGAAGCTTTCTTT
CDR3aa: CASSLSQRGNTEAFF

j_gene: TRBJ2-7
d_gene: TRBD2
v_gene: TRBV6-5
abundance: .
CDR3nt: TGTGCCAGCACACGGGGACTAGCGGGTAACTACGAGCAGTACTTC
CDR3aa: CASTRGLAGNYEQYF

j_gene: TRBJ1-1
d_gene: .
v_gene: TRBV2
abundance: .
CDR3nt: TGTGCCAGCAGAGCCGGACAAACTGAAGCTTTCTTT
CDR3aa: CASRAGQTEAFF

j_gene: TRBJ1-3
d_gene: .
v_gene: TRBV5-6
abundance: .
CDR3nt: TGTGCCAGCAGCTTGAGGACGGCGAGCTCTGGAAACACCATATATTTT
CDR3aa: CASSLRTASSGNTIYF

j_gene: TRBJ2-6
d_gene: .
v_gene: TRBV19
abundance: .
CDR3nt: TGTGCCAGTAGTATAGATAAGGGGGAAACTGGGGCCAACGTCCTGACTTTC
CDR3aa: CASSIDKGETGANVLTF

j_gene: TRBJ2-7
d_gene: .
v_gene: TRBV18
abundance: once
CDR3nt: TGTGCCAGCTCACTAGGGAGCAGTTACTCCTACGAGCAGTACTTC
CDR3aa: CASSLGSSYSYEQYF

j_gene: TRBJ1-2
d_gene: TRBD1
v_gene: TRBV11-2
abundance: .
CDR3nt: TGTGCCAGCAGCTCCCTCAGGGGGCGTAACTATGGCTACACCTTC
CDR3aa: CASSSLRGRNYGYTF

j_gene: TRBJ1-4
d_gene: TRBD1
v_gene: TRBV19
abundance: once
CDR3nt: TGTGCCAGTACACTTAATTACAGGGGAGGGGAAAAACTGTTTTTT
CDR3aa: CASTLNYRGGEKLFF

j_gene: TRBJ1-5
d_gene: TRBD1
v_gene: TRBV27
abundance: .
CDR3nt: TGTGCCAGCAGTCCATCACAGGGGCGGAATCAGCCCCAGCATTTT
CDR3aa: CASSPSQGRNQPQHF

j_gene: TRBJ2-3
d_gene: TRBD1
v_gene: TRBV7-9
abundance: .
CDR3nt: TGTGCCAGCAGCCCTAGCCCTGGGACAGGCAGCACAGATACGCAGTATTTT
CDR3aa: CASSPSPGTGSTDTQYF

j_gene: TRBJ1-2
d_gene: .
v_gene: TRBV20-1
abundance: .
CDR3nt: TGCAGTGCTAGTATCCCTGGGACGGGCTATGGCTACACCTTC
CDR3aa: CSASIPGTGYGYTF

j_gene: TRBJ2-2
d_gene: TRBD2
v_gene: TRBV3-1/TRBV3-2
abundance: .
CDR3nt: TGTGCCAGCAGCCTTAGCGGGAGGGAAGGGGAGCTGTTTTTT
CDR3aa: CASSLSGREGELFF

j_gene: TRBJ1-3
d_gene: TRBD1
v_gene: TRBV6-5
abundance: .
CDR3nt: TGTGCCAGCAGCCCGACAGGGGTAGGAAACACCATATATTTT
CDR3aa: CASSPTGVGNTIYF

j_gene: TRBJ1-4
d_gene: .
v_gene: TRBV19
abundance: once
CDR3nt: TGTGCCAGTACCAAGGCAGGGCTCGCGGGGAATGAAAAACTGTTTTTT
CDR3aa: CASTKAGLAGNEKLFF

j_gene: TRBJ1-3
d_gene: .
v_gene: TRBV10-3
abundance: few
CDR3nt: TGTGCCATCAGTGCCCACTTACAGGGAGCTGGAAACACCATATATTTT
CDR3aa: CAISAHLQGAGNTIYF

j_gene: TRBJ1-4
d_gene: .
v_gene: TRBV5-1
abundance: .
CDR3nt: TGCGCCAGCAGCTCAGGACACGCAACTAATGAAAAACTGTTTTTT
CDR3aa: CASSSGHATNEKLFF

j_gene: TRBJ1-2
d_gene: TRBD1
v_gene: TRBV4-2
abundance: .
CDR3nt: TGTGCCAGCAGCCAAGAAATGACAGGGCGTGTTTCATATGGCTACACCTTC
CDR3aa: CASSQEMTGRVSYGYTF

j_gene: TRBJ2-5
d_gene: TRBD2
v_gene: TRBV11-3
abundance: .
CDR3nt: TGTGCCAGCAGCTTTAAAGCGGGGCTACAAGAGACCCAGTACTTC
CDR3aa: CASSFKAGLQETQYF

j_gene: TRBJ2-5
d_gene: TRBD1
v_gene: TRBV5-4
abundance: .
CDR3nt: TGTGCCAGCAGCCGTGACAGGGGGGGTGAGACCCAGTACTTC
CDR3aa: CASSRDRGGETQYF

j_gene: TRBJ1-6
d_gene: .
v_gene: TRBV5-1
abundance: .
CDR3nt: TGCGCCAGCAGCTTGGTTCGGAATTCACCCCTCCACTTT
CDR3aa: CASSLVRNSPLHF

j_gene: TRBJ2-3
d_gene: TRBD2
v_gene: TRBV6-5
abundance: .
CDR3nt: TGTGCCAGCAGCTGGGGGGGAACAGATACGCAGTATTTT
CDR3aa: CASSWGGTDTQYF

j_gene: TRBJ1-2
d_gene: .
v_gene: TRBV7-9
abundance: .
CDR3nt: TGTGCCAGCAGCCCCCTGCCCGGGACAACCTCCGGCTACACCTTC
CDR3aa: CASSPLPGTTSGYTF

j_gene: TRBJ2-7
d_gene: .
v_gene: TRBV7-9
abundance: few
CDR3nt: TGTGCCAGCAGCTCAACCCCGGGACACCACTCCTCGGGGGAGCAGTACTTC
CDR3aa: CASSSTPGHHSSGEQYF

j_gene: TRBJ1-5
d_gene: .
v_gene: TRBV19
abundance: .
CDR3nt: TGTGCCAGTACAGATCAGAGTACCCAGCCCCAGCATTTT
CDR3aa: CASTDQSTQPQHF

j_gene: TRBJ2-1
d_gene: .
v_gene: TRBV4-2
abundance: .
CDR3nt: TGTGCCAGCAGCCAAGATCTTCTAGCTGGGGAGCAGTTCTTC
CDR3aa: CASSQDLLAGEQFF

j_gene: TRBJ1-5
d_gene: TRBD1
v_gene: TRBV29-1
abundance: few
CDR3nt: TGCAGCGTCCGGACAGGGGGCTCAGGACAGCCCCAGCATTTT
CDR3aa: CSVRTGGSGQPQHF

j_gene: TRBJ2-3
d_gene: TRBD2
v_gene: TRBV10-2
abundance: few
CDR3nt: TGCGCCAGCAGAGACCGGACTAGCGGGGCAGATACGCAGTATTTT
CDR3aa: CASRDRTSGADTQYF